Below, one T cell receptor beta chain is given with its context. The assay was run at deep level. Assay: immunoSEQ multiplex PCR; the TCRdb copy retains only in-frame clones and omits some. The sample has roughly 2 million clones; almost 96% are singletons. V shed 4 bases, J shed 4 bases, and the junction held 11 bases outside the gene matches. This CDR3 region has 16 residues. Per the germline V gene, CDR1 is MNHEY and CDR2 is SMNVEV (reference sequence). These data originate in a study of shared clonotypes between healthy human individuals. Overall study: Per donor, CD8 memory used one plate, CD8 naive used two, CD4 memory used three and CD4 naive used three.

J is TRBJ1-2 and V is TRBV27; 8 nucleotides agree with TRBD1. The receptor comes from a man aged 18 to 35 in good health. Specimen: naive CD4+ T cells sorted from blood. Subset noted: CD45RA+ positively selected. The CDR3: CASSSLGQGELYGYTF. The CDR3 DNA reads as TGTGCCAGCAGTTCGCTAGGACAGGGCGAACTCTATGGCTACACCTTC.